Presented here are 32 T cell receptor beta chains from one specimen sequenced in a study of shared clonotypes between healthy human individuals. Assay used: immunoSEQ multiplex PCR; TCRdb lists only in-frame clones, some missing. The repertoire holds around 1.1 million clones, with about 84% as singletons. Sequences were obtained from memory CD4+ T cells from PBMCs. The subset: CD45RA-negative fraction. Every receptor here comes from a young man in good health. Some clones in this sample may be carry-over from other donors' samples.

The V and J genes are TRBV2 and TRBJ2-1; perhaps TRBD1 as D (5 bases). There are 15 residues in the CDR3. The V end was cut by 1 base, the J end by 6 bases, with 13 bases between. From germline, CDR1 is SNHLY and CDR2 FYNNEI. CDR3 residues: CASSEEQDLLNEQFF. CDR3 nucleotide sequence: TGTGCCAGCAGTGAAGAACAGGATCTACTCAATGAGCAGTTCTTC.

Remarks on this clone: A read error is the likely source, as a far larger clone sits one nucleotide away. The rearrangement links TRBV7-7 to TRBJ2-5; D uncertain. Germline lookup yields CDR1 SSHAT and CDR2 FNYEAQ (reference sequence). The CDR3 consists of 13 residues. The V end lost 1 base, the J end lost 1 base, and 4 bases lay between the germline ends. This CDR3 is CASSLGTQETQYF. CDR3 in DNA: TGTGCCAGCAGCTTAGGGACCCAAGAGACCCAGTACTTC. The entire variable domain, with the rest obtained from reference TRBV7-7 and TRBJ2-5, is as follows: GAGVSQSPRYKVTKRGQDVTLRCDPISSHATLYWYQQALGQGPEFLTYFNYEAQPDKSGLPSDRFSAERPEGSISTLTIQRTEQRDSAMYRCASSLGTQETQYFGPGTRLLVL.

CDR3 DNA: TGTGCCAGCAGGGCGAGGGAAGCTTTCTTT. This translates into CASRAREAFF. The chain is built from TRBV2 and TRBJ1-1, with unresolved D. The V gene's germline CDR1 is SNHLY and CDR2 FYNNEI. This CDR3 comprises 10 residues. The V end was cut by 6 bases, the J end by 8 bases, with 7 bases between.

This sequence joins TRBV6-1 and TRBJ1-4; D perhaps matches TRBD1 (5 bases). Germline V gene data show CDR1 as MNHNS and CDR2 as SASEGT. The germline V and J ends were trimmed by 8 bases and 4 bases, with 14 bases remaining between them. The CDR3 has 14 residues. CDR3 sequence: CASSRDGDNEKLFF. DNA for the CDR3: TGTGCCAGCTCCCGGGACGGAGATAATGAAAAACTGTTTTTT.

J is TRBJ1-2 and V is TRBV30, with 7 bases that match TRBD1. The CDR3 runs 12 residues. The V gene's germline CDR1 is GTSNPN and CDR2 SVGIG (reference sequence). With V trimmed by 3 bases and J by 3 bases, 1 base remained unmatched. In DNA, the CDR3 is TGTGCCTGGAGCAGGGGGTACTATGGCTACACCTTC. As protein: CAWSRGYYGYTF.

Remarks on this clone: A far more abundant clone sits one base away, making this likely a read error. In DNA form, the CDR3 reads TGTGCCAGCACAGGCTCTGGAAACACCATATATTTT. Protein: CASTGSGNTIYF. V and J are TRBV9 and TRBJ1-3; D remains unclear. Trimming stripped 6 bases from V and 0 bases from J, with 4 bases between. This CDR3 is 12 amino acids long. Germline loops: CDR1 SGDLS, CDR2 YYNGEE.

DNA of the CDR3: TGTGCCAGCAGTGAAACCCCGCTTACAGCGCGAACTTTCTTT. This sequence encodes CASSETPLTARTFF. The chain is built from TRBV6-1 and TRBJ1-1; D is ambiguous. The CDR3 contains 14 residues. Per germline, CDR1 MNHNS and CDR2 SASEGT. V was trimmed by 2 bases and J by 12 bases, leaving 19 bases between them.

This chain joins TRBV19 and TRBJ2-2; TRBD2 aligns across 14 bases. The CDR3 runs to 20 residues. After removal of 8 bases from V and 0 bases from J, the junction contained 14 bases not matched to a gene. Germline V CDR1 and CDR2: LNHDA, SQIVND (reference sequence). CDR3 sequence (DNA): TGTGCCAGTTGGGCTACCGGGACTAGCGGGAGTCGGGCGAACACCGGGGAGCTGTTTTTT. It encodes CASWATGTSGSRANTGELFF.

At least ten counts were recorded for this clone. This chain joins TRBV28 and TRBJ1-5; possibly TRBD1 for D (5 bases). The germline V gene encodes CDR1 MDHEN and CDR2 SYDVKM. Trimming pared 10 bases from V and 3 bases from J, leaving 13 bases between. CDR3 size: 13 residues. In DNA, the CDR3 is TGTGCCATTTCGGACACGCTCAATCAGCCCCAGCATTTT. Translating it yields CAISDTLNQPQHF.

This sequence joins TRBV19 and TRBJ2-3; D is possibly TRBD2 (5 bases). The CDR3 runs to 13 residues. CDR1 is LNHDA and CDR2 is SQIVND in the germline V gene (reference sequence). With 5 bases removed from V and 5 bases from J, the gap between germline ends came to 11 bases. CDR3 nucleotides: TGTGCCAGTAGTGTACAGCGGCAAGATACGCAGTATTTT. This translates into CASSVQRQDTQYF. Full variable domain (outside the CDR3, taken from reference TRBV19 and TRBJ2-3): DGGITQSPKYLFRKEGQNVTLSCEQNLNHDAMYWYRQDPGQGLRLIYYSQIVNDFQKGDIAEGYSVSREKKESFPLTVTSAQKNPTAFYLCASSVQRQDTQYFGPGTRLTVL.

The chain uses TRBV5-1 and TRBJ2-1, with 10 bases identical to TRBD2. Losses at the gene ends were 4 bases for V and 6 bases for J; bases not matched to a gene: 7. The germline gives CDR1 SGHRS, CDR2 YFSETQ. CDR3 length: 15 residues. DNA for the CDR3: TGCGCCAGCAGCGCTTCTAGCGGGAGCTTCAATGAGCAGTTCTTC. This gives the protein CASSASSGSFNEQFF. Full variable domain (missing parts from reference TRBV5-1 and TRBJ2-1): KAGVTQTPRYLIKTRGQQVTLSCSPISGHRSVSWYQQTPGQGLQFLFEYFSETQRNKGNFPGRFSGRQFSNSRSEMNVSTLELGDSALYLCASSASSGSFNEQFFGPGTRLTVL.

The CDR3 nucleotides read TGTGCCAGCAGTCCTTACCCGGACTCCTACGAGCAGTACTTC. It translates to CASSPYPDSYEQYF. The chain combines TRBV6-6 with TRBJ2-7; D is unclear. The CDR3 is 14 residues long. Trimming removed 5 bases from V and 0 bases from J, with 11 bases in between. Germline assignment: CDR1 MNHNY and CDR2 SVGAGI (reference sequence).

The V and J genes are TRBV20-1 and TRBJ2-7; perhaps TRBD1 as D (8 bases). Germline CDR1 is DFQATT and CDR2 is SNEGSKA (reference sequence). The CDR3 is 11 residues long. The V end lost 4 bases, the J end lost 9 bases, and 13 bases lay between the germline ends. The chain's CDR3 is CSAKDREGQYF. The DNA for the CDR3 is TGCAGTGCTAAGGACAGGGAGGGGCAGTACTTC.

The CDR3 protein is CASSIGDINGNQPQHF. The CDR3 DNA is TGCGCCAGCAGCATAGGGGACATAAATGGCAATCAGCCCCAGCATTTT. The chain carries TRBV5-1 and TRBJ1-5; D perhaps matches TRBD1 (6 bases). This CDR3 has 16 residues. Trimming removed 4 bases from V and 2 bases from J, with 16 bases in between. The germline V gene has CDR1 SGHRS and CDR2 YFSETQ.

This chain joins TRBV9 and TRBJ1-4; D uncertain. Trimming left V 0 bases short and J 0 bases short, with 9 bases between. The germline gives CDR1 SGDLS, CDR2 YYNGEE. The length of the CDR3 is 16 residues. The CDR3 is CASSVGAASTNEKLFF. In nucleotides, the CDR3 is TGTGCCAGCAGCGTAGGGGCAGCCTCAACTAATGAAAAACTGTTTTTT.

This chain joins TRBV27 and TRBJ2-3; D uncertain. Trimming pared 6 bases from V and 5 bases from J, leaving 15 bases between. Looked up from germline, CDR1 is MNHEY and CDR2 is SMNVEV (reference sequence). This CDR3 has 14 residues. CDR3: CASRGRYAKDTQYF. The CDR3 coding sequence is TGTGCCAGCAGGGGAAGGTATGCGAAAGATACGCAGTATTTT.

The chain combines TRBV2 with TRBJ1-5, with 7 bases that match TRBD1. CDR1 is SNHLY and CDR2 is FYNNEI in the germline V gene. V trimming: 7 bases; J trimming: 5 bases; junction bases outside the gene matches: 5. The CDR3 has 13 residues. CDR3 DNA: TGTGCCAGCAATGGACAGGAGTATCAGCCCCAGCATTTT. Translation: CASNGQEYQPQHF.

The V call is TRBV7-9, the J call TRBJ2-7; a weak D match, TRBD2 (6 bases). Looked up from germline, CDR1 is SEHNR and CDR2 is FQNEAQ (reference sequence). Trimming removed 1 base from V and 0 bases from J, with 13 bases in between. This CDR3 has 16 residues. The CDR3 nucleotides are TGTGCCAGCAGCTTAGATTATAGCGGAAGCTCCTACGAGCAGTACTTC. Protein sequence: CASSLDYSGSSYEQYF.

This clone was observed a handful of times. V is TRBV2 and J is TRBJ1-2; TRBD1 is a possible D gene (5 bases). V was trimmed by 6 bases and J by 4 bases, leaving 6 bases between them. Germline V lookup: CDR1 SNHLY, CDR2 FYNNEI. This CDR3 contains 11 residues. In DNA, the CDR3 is TGTGCCAGCAGCGACAGCTATGGCTACACCTTC. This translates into CASSDSYGYTF.

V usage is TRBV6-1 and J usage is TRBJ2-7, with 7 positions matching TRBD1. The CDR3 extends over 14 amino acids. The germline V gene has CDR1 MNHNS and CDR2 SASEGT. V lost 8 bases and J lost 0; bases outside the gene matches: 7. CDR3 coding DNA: TGTGCCAGCCTTCAGACAGGGCTCTCCTACGAGCAGTACTTC. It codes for CASLQTGLSYEQYF.

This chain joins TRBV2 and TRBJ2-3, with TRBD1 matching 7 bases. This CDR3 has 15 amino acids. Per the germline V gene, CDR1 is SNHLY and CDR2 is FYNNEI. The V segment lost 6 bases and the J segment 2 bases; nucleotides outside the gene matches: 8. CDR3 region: CASRNRGRTTDTQYF. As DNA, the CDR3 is TGTGCCAGCAGGAACAGGGGTAGGACCACAGATACGCAGTATTTT.

The CDR3, as DNA: TGTGCCAGCAGCTCGGGGATCGACAGGGCCGGGGAGCTGTTTTTT. Its translation: CASSSGIDRAGELFF. The chain couples TRBV7-7 to TRBJ2-2; 7 bases line up with TRBD1. This CDR3 contains 15 residues. J was trimmed by 6 bases and V by 4 bases; bases with no gene match: 8. Germline assignment: CDR1 SSHAT and CDR2 FNYEAQ (reference sequence).

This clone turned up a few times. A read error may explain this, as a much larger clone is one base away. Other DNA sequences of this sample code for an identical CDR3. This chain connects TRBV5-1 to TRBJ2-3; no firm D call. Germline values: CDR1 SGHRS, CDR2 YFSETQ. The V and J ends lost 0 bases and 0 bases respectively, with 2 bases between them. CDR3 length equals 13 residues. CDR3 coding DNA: TGCGCCAGCAGCTTGGAGAGCACAGATACGCAGTATTTT. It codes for CASSLESTDTQYF.

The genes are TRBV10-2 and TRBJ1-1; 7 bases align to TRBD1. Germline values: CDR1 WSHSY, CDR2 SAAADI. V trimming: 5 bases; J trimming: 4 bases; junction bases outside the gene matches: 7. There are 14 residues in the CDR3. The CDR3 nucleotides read TGCGCCAGCAGTAGACAGGGTGTGGTCACTGAAGCTTTCTTT. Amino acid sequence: CASSRQGVVTEAFF.

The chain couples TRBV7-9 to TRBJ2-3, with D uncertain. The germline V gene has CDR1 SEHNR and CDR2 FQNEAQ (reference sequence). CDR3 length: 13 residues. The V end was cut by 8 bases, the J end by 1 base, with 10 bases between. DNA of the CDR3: TGTGCCAGCCACGGGCTCGGCACAGATACGCAGTATTTT. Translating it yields CASHGLGTDTQYF.

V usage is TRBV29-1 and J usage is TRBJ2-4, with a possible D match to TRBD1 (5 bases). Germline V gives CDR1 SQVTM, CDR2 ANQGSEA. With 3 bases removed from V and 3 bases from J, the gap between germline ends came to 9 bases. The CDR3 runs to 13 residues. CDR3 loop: CSVEFDSKNIQYF. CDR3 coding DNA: TGCAGCGTTGAGTTCGACAGCAAAAACATTCAGTACTTC.

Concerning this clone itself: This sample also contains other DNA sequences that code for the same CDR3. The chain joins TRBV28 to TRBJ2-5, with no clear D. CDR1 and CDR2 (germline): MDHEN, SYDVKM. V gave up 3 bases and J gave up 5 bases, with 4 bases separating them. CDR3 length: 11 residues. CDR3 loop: CASSFYETQYF. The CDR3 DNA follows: TGTGCCAGCAGTTTTTATGAGACCCAGTACTTC.

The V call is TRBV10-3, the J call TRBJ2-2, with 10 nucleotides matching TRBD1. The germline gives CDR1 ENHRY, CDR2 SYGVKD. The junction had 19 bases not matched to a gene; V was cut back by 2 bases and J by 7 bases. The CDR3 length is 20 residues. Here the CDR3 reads CAISEPGQGPEGMYVGELFF. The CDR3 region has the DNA TGTGCCATCAGTGAGCCGGGACAGGGGCCTGAGGGGATGTATGTCGGGGAGCTGTTTTTT.

The CDR3 nucleotides are TGTGCCAGCAGTGTCGGCAGGGGGCAAGAGACCCTCTATGGCTACACCTTC. It codes for CASSVGRGQETLYGYTF. The rearrangement links TRBV2 to TRBJ1-2; 8 bases agree with TRBD1. The germline CDR1 and CDR2 sequences are SNHLY and FYNNEI. The trim removed 4 bases at V and 4 bases at J, leaving 14 bases unmatched. This CDR3 is 17 amino acids long.

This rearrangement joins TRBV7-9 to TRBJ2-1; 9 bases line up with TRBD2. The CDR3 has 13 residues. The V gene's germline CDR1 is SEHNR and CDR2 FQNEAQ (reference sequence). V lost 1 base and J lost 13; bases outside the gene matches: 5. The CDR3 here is CASSLDGLANQFF. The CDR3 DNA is TGTGCCAGCAGCTTAGATGGACTAGCGAATCAGTTCTTC. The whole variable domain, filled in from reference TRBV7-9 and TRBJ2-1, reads DTGVSQNPRHKITKRGQNVTFRCDPISEHNRLYWYRQTLGQGPEFLTYFQNEAQLEKSRLLSDRFSAERPKGSFSTLEIQRTEQGDSAMYLCASSLDGLANQFFGPGTRLTVL.

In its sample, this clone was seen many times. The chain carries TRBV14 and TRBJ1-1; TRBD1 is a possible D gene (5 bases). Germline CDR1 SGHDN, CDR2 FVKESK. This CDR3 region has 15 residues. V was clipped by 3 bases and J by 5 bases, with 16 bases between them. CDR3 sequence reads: CASSHSGGRGTEAFF. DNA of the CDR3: TGTGCCAGCAGCCACTCCGGAGGACGGGGGACTGAAGCTTTCTTT. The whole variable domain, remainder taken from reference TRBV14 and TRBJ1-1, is EAGVTQFPSHSVIEKGQTVTLRCDPISGHDNLYWYRRVMGKEIKFLLHFVKESKQDESGMPNNRFLAERTGGTYSTLKVQPAELEDSGVYFCASSHSGGRGTEAFFGQGTRLTVV.

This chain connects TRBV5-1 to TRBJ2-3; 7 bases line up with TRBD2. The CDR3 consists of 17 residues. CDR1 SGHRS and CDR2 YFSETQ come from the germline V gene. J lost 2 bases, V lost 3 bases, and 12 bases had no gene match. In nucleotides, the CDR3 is TGCGCCAGCAGCTCGTTACCTCTAGCGGTAGTCACAGATACGCAGTATTTT. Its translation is CASSSLPLAVVTDTQYF.